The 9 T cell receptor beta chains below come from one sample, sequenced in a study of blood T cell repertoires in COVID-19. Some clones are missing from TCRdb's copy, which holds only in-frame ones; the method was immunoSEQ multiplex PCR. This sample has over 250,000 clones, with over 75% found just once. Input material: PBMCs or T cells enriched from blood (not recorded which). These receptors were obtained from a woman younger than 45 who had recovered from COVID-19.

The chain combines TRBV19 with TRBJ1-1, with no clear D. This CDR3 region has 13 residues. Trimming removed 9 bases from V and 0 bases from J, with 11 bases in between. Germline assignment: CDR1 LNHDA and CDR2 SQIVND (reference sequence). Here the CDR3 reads CARTGKVNTEAFF. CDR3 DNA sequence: TGTGCCAGGACGGGAAAGGTGAACACTGAAGCTTTCTTT.

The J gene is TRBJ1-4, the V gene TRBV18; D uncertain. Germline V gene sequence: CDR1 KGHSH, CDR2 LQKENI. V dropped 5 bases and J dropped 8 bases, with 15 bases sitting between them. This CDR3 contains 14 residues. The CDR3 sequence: CASSFNEGEEKLFF. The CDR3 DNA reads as TGTGCCAGCTCATTTAACGAGGGAGAGGAAAAACTGTTTTTT.

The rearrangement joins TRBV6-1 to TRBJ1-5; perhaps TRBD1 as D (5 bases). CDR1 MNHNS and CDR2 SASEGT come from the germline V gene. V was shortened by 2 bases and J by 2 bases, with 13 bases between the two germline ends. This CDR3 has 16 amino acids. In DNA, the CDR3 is TGTGCCAGCAGTGAAAAGGGGCAGGGCGGCAATCAGCCCCAGCATTTT. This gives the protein CASSEKGQGGNQPQHF.

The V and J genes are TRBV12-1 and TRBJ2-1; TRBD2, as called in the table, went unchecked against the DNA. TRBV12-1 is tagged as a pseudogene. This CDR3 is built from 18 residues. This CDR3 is CASSFERPHGRGYNEQFF. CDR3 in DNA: TGTGCCAGCAGCTTTGAGCGGCCGCATGGGAGGGGATACAATGAGCAGTTCTTC.

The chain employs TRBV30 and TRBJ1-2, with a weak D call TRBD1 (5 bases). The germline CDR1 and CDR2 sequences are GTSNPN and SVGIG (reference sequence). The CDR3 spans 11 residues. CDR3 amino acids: CAWAGGYGYTF. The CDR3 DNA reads TGTGCTTGGGCGGGGGGCTATGGCTACACCTTC.

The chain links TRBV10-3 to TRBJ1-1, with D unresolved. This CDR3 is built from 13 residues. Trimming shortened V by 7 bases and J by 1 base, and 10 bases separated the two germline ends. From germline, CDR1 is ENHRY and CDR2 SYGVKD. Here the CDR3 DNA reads TGTGCCATCACCGAAACCGGGAACACTGAAGCTTTCTTT. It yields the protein CAITETGNTEAFF.

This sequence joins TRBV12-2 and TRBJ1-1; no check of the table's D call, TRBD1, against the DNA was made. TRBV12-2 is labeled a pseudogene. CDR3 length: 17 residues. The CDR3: CASRFSPTGKTNTEAFF. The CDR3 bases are TGTGCAAGTCGCTTCTCCCCGACAGGGAAGACGAACACTGAAGCTTTCTTT.

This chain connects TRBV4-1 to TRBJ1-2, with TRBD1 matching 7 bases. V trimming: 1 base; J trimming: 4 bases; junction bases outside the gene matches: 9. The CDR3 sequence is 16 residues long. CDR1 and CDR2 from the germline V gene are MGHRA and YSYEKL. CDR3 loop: CASSQVRTGVLYGYTF. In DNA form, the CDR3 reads TGCGCCAGCAGCCAAGTAAGAACAGGGGTCCTCTATGGCTACACCTTC.

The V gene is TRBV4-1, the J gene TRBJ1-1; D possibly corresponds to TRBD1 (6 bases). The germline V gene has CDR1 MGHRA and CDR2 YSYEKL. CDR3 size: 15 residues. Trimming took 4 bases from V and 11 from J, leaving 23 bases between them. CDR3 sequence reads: CASSPGPTRGNGAFF. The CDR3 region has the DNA TGCGCCAGCAGCCCCGGGCCTACCAGGGGCAACGGGGCTTTCTTT.